The 12 T cell receptor beta chains below all came from one sample that was sequenced in a study of blood T cells in healthy people across ages. Primed by a sample-barcoded 5' primer and a J-beta primer mix, a second PCR proceeded for 7 to 11 cycles. TCRdb itself ran the 5' RACE reads through MiXCR, one entry per CDR3 protein. The data show over a million distinct CDR3 sequences, approximately 59% seen once. The sequencing input was blood. The source of these receptors is a man between 18 and 29 years old in good health.

The chain is built from TRBV20-1 and TRBJ2-5, with 8 bases matching TRBD2. Germline V lookup: CDR1 DFQATT, CDR2 SNEGSKA (reference sequence). This CDR3 contains 14 residues. Unmatched junction bases numbered 6, after V lost 1 base and J lost 5 bases. In DNA form, the CDR3 reads TGCAGTGCTAGAGTGGGGGCGGGGGGTGAGACCCAGTACTTC. Translation: CSARVGAGGETQYF.

On this clonotype itself: One base away lies a much larger clone, so this may be a sequencing read error. V gene TRBV9 combines with J gene TRBJ2-1; D assignment may be TRBD1 or TRBD2 (6 bases each). The DNA end is more similar to TRBJ2-7, so the J call may be wrong. The CDR3 is 15 residues long. Germline CDR1 and CDR2: SGDLS and YYNGEE. The CDR3: CASSVGGASYNEQYF. The CDR3 nucleotides read TGTGCCAGCAGCGTAGGGGGGGCCTCCTACAATGAGCAGTACTTC.

A single count supports this clonotype. The chain carries TRBV6-5 and TRBJ2-7; D unresolved. CDR1 and CDR2 (germline): MNHEY, SVGAGI. CDR3 length: 14 amino acids. Trimming stripped 2 bases from V and 2 bases from J, with 10 bases between. CDR3 in DNA: TGTGCCAGCAGTTACCGCCGGGTTCCCTACGAGCAGTACTTC. This codes for CASSYRRVPYEQYF.

This chain connects TRBV29-1 to TRBJ2-1; 7 bases match TRBD2. The germline V gene encodes CDR1 SQVTM and CDR2 ANQGSEA. The CDR3 extends over 15 amino acids. V lost 6 bases to trimming and J lost 13 bases; unmatched junction nucleotides: 21. The CDR3 nucleotides are TGCAGCGTCATTCCGGGGGGACTACCCCAAGAGACCCAGTTCTTC. Amino acids: CSVIPGGLPQETQFF.

This clonotype has a handful of counts. CDR3 loop: CSVEDYLSGRVFGETQYF. CDR3 DNA sequence: TGCAGCGTTGAAGACTACCTTAGCGGGAGGGTGTTCGGAGAGACCCAGTACTTC. The V gene is TRBV29-1, the J gene TRBJ2-5; the match to TRBD2 covers 11 bases. J lost 4 bases, V lost 0 bases, and 13 bases had no gene match. In germline, CDR1 is SQVTM, CDR2 ANQGSEA. The CDR3 extends over 18 amino acids.

In its sample, this clonotype was seen a few times. The chain couples TRBV10-3 to TRBJ2-3, with D maybe TRBD1 (5 bases). Germline-derived CDR1 and CDR2 are ENHRY and SYGVKD. This CDR3 region has 12 residues. V gave up 10 bases and J gave up 1 base, with 9 bases separating them. The CDR3 reads CASRTRTDTQYF. The CDR3 coding sequence is TGTGCCAGCAGGACACGCACAGATACGCAGTATTTT.

This clonotype has a handful of counts. The rearrangement links TRBV12-3 or TRBV12-4 to TRBJ1-3; D is unresolved. The CDR3 loop spans 13 amino acids. V lost 2 bases and J lost 7, with 9 bases in between. The CDR3 nucleotides are TGTGCCAGCAGTTTACCCCCATTGAACACCATATATTTT. Residues: CASSLPPLNTIYF.

The CDR3 DNA sequence: TGTGCCAGCGGCCAATGGGACGCAAGCTCCTACAATGAGCAGTTCTTC. It translates to CASGQWDASSYNEQFF. The chain joins TRBV5-5 to TRBJ2-1, with D perhaps given as TRBD1 or TRBD2 (5 bases each). The V end lost 7 bases, the J end lost 0 bases, and 17 bases lay between the germline ends. In germline, CDR1 is SGHKS, CDR2 YYEKEE (reference sequence). This CDR3 is 16 amino acids long.

This clonotype has just one count. With a much larger clone just one base away, this may be a read error. This chain connects TRBV25-1 to TRBJ2-3; 7 bases match TRBD2. V gave up 5 bases and J gave up 1 base; unmatched junction bases: 9. The CDR3 is made up of 16 amino acids. Germline loops: CDR1 MGHDK, CDR2 SYGVNS. The CDR3 loop reads CASSSEASGGTDTQYF. The CDR3, as DNA: TGTGCCAGCAGTTCTGAGGCTAGCGGTGGCACAGATACGCAGTATTTT. The variable domain in full, with the rest retrieved from reference TRBV25-1 and TRBJ2-3, is EADIYQTPRYLVIGTGKKITLECSQTMGHDKMYWYQQDPGMELHLIHYSYGVNSTEKGDLSSESTVSRIRTEHFPLTLESARPSHTSQYLCASSSEASGGTDTQYFGPGTRLTVL.

This clonotype has just one count. The V call is TRBV28, the J call TRBJ2-5; 9 bases are a match to TRBD1. The CDR3 runs to 14 residues. J gave up 4 bases and V 6 bases, and 6 bases lay outside the gene matches. The germline gives CDR1 MDHEN, CDR2 SYDVKM. In DNA form, the CDR3 reads TGTGCCAGCAGCGGACAGGGGTGGGCAGAGACCCAGTACTTC. This sequence encodes CASSGQGWAETQYF.

The chain combines TRBV6-1 with TRBJ2-1; 10 bases line up with TRBD2. The V segment lost 3 bases and the J segment 6 bases; nucleotides outside the gene matches: 5. CDR3 length: 15 residues. The germline V gene has CDR1 MNHNS and CDR2 SASEGT. For the CDR3, the DNA is TGTGCCAGCAGTGACGCTAGCGGGAGTATCAATGAGCAGTTCTTC. Protein: CASSDASGSINEQFF.

This clonotype was counted a few times. V gene TRBV4-1 combines with J gene TRBJ1-4; the match to TRBD1 covers 9 bases. This CDR3 contains 15 residues. V shed 2 bases, J shed 5 bases, and the junction held 3 bases outside the gene matches. Germline V gives CDR1 MGHRA, CDR2 YSYEKL. The CDR3, as DNA: TGCGCCAGCAGCCAACTTGGACAGGGGAATGAAAAACTGTTTTTT. Translation gives CASSQLGQGNEKLFF.